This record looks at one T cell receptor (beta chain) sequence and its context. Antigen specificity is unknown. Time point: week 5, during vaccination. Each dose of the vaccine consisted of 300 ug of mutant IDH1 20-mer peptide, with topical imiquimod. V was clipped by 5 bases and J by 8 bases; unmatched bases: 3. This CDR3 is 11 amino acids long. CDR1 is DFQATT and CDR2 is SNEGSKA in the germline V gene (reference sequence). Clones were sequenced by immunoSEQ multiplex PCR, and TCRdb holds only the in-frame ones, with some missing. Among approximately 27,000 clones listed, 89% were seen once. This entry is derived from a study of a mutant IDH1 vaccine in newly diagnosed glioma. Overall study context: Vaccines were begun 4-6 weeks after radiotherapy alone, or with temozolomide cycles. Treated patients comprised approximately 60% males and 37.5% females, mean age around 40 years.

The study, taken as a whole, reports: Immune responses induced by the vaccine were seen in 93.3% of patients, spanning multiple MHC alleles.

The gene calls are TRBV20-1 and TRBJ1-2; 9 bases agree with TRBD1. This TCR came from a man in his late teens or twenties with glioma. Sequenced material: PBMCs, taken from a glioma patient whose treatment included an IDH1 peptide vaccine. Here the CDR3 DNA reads TGCAGTGCTCCAACAGGGGGCGGCTACACCTTC. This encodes CSAPTGGGYTF.